This is a list of T cell receptor beta chains from one sample in a study of T cell responses to AZD1222 COVID-19 vaccine. The method was immunoSEQ multiplex PCR; TCRdb's version includes in-frame clones alone and lacks a portion of them. The table includes about 90,000 clones, about 86% detected once. The sample here was peripheral blood, taken on day 0 of AZD1222 vaccination. These receptors were taken from an adult in good health. The CDR3 runs from the conserved cysteine through the conserved F or W. Each record gives: D gene, J gene, clone size, V gene, CDR3 protein, CDR3 DNA. The D gene is left open where the match is weak. The size field is filled for only some rows; it gives once, few, many or a size class.

NA,TRBJ1-6,once,TRBV5-4,CASSLGQGESPLHF,TGTGCCAGCAGCTTGGGTCAGGGAGAATCACCCCTCCACTTT
TRBD1,TRBJ1-2,many,TRBV2,CASSDDRVVGYGYTF,TGTGCCAGCAGCGATGACAGGGTAGTCGGCTATGGCTACACCTTC
NA,TRBJ1-1,NA,TRBV6-5,CASSFGTGATEAFF,TGTGCCAGCAGTTTCGGGACGGGGGCCACTGAAGCTTTCTTT
TRBD1,TRBJ1-5,medium-sized,TRBV19,CASSIARQGERQPQHF,TGTGCCAGTAGTATAGCTCGACAGGGAGAACGTCAGCCCCAGCATTTT
TRBD2,TRBJ2-7,NA,TRBV11-3,CASSPGSGRTYEQYF,TGTGCCAGCAGCCCTGGCAGCGGGAGGACCTACGAGCAGTACTTC
NA,TRBJ2-1,NA,TRBV21-1,CASRGDSKFF,TGTGCCAGCAGGGGGGACAGTAAGTTCTTC
NA,TRBJ1-1,NA,TRBV5-4,CASSLGQQNTEAFF,TGTGCCAGCAGCTTAGGGCAGCAGAACACTGAAGCTTTCTTT
NA,TRBJ1-1,NA,TRBV4-3,CASSQSLMNTEAFF,TGCGCCAGCAGCCAGAGCTTGATGAACACTGAAGCTTTCTTT
TRBD2,TRBJ2-7,few,TRBV11-3,CASSVSGLADSYEQYF,TGTGCCAGCAGCGTAAGCGGCCTAGCGGACTCCTACGAGCAGTACTTC
TRBD2,TRBJ2-5,NA,TRBV6-5,CASKTSGSKETQYF,TGTGCCAGCAAGACTAGCGGGTCAAAAGAGACCCAGTACTTC
TRBD2,TRBJ2-5,NA,TRBV3-1/TRBV3-2,CASSQGGLAGRLETQYF,TGTGCCAGCAGCCAAGGTGGACTAGCGGGACGACTGGAGACCCAGTACTTC
NA,TRBJ2-2,few,TRBV6-4,CASSDSPDRNTGELFF,TGTGCCAGCAGTGACTCCCCGGACAGGAACACCGGGGAGCTGTTTTTT
NA,TRBJ1-2,NA,TRBV28,CASSSAIDYGYTF,TGTGCCAGCAGTTCAGCCATTGACTATGGCTACACCTTC
NA,TRBJ1-5,NA,TRBV7-7,CASSLGFGQPQHF,TGTGCCAGCAGCTTAGGTTTCGGTCAGCCCCAGCATTTT
NA,TRBJ1-2,NA,TRBV12-5,CASGLVRRGVYGYTF,TGTGCTAGTGGTTTGGTACGGCGGGGAGTCTATGGCTACACCTTC
TRBD2,TRBJ2-1,NA,TRBV6-5,CASSIQAGDEQFF,TGTGCCAGCAGTATTCAAGCGGGAGACGAACAGTTCTTC
TRBD1,TRBJ2-7,once,TRBV11-2,CASSSPGTGLYEQYF,TGTGCCAGCAGCTCCCCCGGGACAGGGTTGTACGAGCAGTACTTC
NA,TRBJ1-1,NA,TRBV19,CASSIGNTEAFF,TGTGCCAGTAGTATCGGGAACACTGAAGCTTTCTTT
TRBD1,TRBJ2-7,NA,TRBV19,CASSRTGDNYEQYF,TGTGCCAGTAGTCGGACAGGGGATAACTACGAGCAGTACTTC
NA,TRBJ1-2,NA,TRBV5-8,CASSFSAGPGF,TGTGCCAGCAGTTTCTCGGCAGGGCCAGGCTTC
NA,TRBJ2-1,NA,TRBV24-1,CATSDLQGGTVGLGEQFF,TGTGCCACCAGTGATTTGCAAGGTGGGACGGTTGGATTAGGTGAGCAGTTCTTC
NA,TRBJ1-2,few,TRBV4-1,CASSSIQWGKLTYGYTF,TGCGCCAGCAGCTCTATCCAGTGGGGGAAGCTAACCTATGGCTACACCTTC
TRBD1,TRBJ2-7,NA,TRBV27,CASSLRDRGYEQYF,TGTGCCAGCAGTTTAAGGGACAGGGGTTACGAGCAGTACTTC
NA,TRBJ2-7,NA,TRBV4-1,CASSQGGAKPYEQYF,TGCGCCAGCAGCCAAGGAGGGGCGAAACCCTACGAGCAGTACTTC
TRBD2,TRBJ2-7,NA,TRBV27,CASSQGLAGSYEQYF,TGTGCCAGCAGTCAAGGACTAGCGGGCTCCTACGAGCAGTACTTC
NA,TRBJ1-1,NA,TRBV7-3,CASSLWGSGMNTEAFF,TGTGCCAGCAGCTTATGGGGGAGCGGCATGAACACTGAAGCTTTCTTT
NA,TRBJ1-1,NA,TRBV27,CASSLLREKNTEAFF,TGTGCCAGCAGTTTATTGAGGGAGAAGAACACTGAAGCTTTCTTT
NA,TRBJ1-2,few,TRBV5-1,CASSLAGRPGTEGGYTF,TGCGCCAGCAGCTTGGCCGGCCGTCCCGGTACCGAGGGTGGCTACACCTTC
NA,TRBJ1-1,NA,TRBV5-1,CASREWGANTEAFF,TGCGCCAGCAGGGAATGGGGCGCGAACACTGAAGCTTTCTTT
NA,TRBJ1-1,NA,TRBV14,CASSQERATRTEAFF,TGTGCCAGCAGCCAAGAGAGGGCCACTAGGACTGAAGCTTTCTTT
NA,TRBJ1-2,NA,TRBV7-9,CASSFGMEHYGYTF,TGTGCCAGCAGCTTCGGTATGGAGCACTATGGCTACACCTTC
TRBD1,TRBJ1-2,NA,TRBV27,CASSNRGTGSGYTF,TGTGCCAGCAGTAACAGAGGGACAGGGAGCGGCTACACCTTC
TRBD2,TRBJ2-1,NA,TRBV10-3,CAISPSSSLLAREQFF,TGTGCCATCAGCCCAAGTTCCAGCTTACTAGCGAGGGAGCAGTTCTTC
TRBD1,TRBJ1-6,NA,TRBV11-3,CASSPGQGGNSPLHF,TGTGCCAGCAGCCCCGGACAGGGGGGGAATTCACCCCTCCACTTT
TRBD1,TRBJ1-5,NA,TRBV24-1,CATSGGGTGTDQPQHF,TGTGCCACCAGTGGGGGGGGGACAGGGACTGATCAGCCCCAGCATTTT
NA,TRBJ2-3,NA,TRBV5-1,CASSLGGAAKADTQYF,TGCGCCAGCAGCTTAGGGGGGGCTGCAAAAGCAGATACGCAGTATTTT
NA,TRBJ2-5,NA,TRBV2,CASSRTGSNRETQYF,TGTGCCAGCAGCCGTACGGGGTCGAACCGGGAGACCCAGTACTTC
NA,TRBJ2-7,NA,TRBV7-9,CASSLGPGSYEQYF,TGTGCCAGCAGCTTAGGGCCAGGTTCCTACGAGCAGTACTTC
NA,TRBJ1-2,NA,TRBV12-3/TRBV12-4,CASRTGRGYTF,TGTGCCAGCAGAACAGGGAGAGGCTACACCTTC
NA,TRBJ1-4,NA,TRBV5-1,CASSFVQEEVTNEKLFF,TGCGCCAGCAGCTTCGTTCAGGAAGAGGTGACTAATGAAAAACTGTTTTTT
NA,TRBJ1-1,NA,TRBV5-4,CASSLGDMNTEAFF,TGTGCCAGCAGCTTAGGGGATATGAACACTGAAGCTTTCTTT
TRBD2,TRBJ2-7,NA,TRBV29-1,CSVDGVIGTSGSASYEQYF,TGCAGCGTTGATGGAGTAATTGGGACTAGCGGGTCTGCCTCCTACGAGCAGTACTTC
NA,TRBJ2-1,NA,TRBV5-1,CASSSGLVEQFF,TGCGCCAGCAGCTCGGGACTGGTGGAGCAGTTCTTC
NA,TRBJ2-7,NA,TRBV15,CATSRDMQGPSYEQYF,TGTGCCACCAGCAGAGATATGCAGGGCCCCTCGTACGAGCAGTACTTC
NA,TRBJ2-5,NA,TRBV6-1,CASSVGGVHEGETQYF,TGTGCCAGCAGTGTTGGGGGTGTTCATGAGGGAGAGACCCAGTACTTC
TRBD2,TRBJ2-3,NA,TRBV29-1,CSASGLAGSDTQYF,TGCAGCGCCTCGGGACTAGCGGGATCGGATACGCAGTATTTT
NA,TRBJ2-7,NA,TRBV5-4,CASSLAGGAGLYEQYF,TGTGCCAGCAGCTTGGCGGGGGGCGCCGGTTTATACGAGCAGTACTTC
NA,TRBJ1-4,NA,TRBV27,CASRVSRATNEKLFF,TGTGCCAGCAGAGTGAGTCGGGCAACTAATGAAAAACTGTTTTTT
NA,TRBJ2-7,once,TRBV19,CASSVNRDSSYEQYF,TGTGCCAGTAGTGTCAACAGGGATAGCTCCTACGAGCAGTACTTC
TRBD2,TRBJ2-7,NA,TRBV7-2,CASRSGLVTEQYF,TGTGCCAGCAGAAGCGGACTAGTGACCGAGCAGTACTTC
TRBD2,TRBJ2-1,few,TRBV3-1/TRBV3-2,CASSQEAGADYNEQFF,TGTGCCAGCAGCCAAGAGGCGGGAGCGGACTACAATGAGCAGTTCTTC
NA,TRBJ2-4,once,TRBV28,CASSPRGVNIQYF,TGTGCCAGCAGTCCGAGGGGTGTGAACATTCAGTACTTC
NA,TRBJ1-5,NA,TRBV19,CASSIGTGLSNQPQHF,TGTGCCAGTAGTATAGGTACGGGATTAAGCAATCAGCCCCAGCATTTT
TRBD1,TRBJ2-1,NA,TRBV19,CASSTHRGPSYNEQFF,TGTGCCAGTAGTACGCACAGGGGGCCCTCCTACAATGAGCAGTTCTTC
TRBD1,TRBJ2-6,NA,TRBV19,CASSGDRVVISGANVLTF,TGTGCCAGTAGTGGCGACAGGGTGGTTATCTCTGGGGCCAACGTCCTGACTTTC
NA,TRBJ2-3,NA,TRBV15,CATSRQLDVRADTQYF,TGTGCCACCAGCAGACAACTGGACGTGAGGGCAGATACGCAGTATTTT
NA,TRBJ1-1,once,TRBV6-5,CASSYSLSGVGTEAFF,TGTGCCAGCAGTTACTCATTGTCAGGGGTGGGGACTGAAGCTTTCTTT
NA,TRBJ1-5,NA,TRBV11-1,CASSLARTNQPQHF,TGTGCCAGCAGCTTAGCGCGGACTAATCAGCCCCAGCATTTT
NA,TRBJ2-2,few,TRBV19,CASEDRANTGELFF,TGTGCCAGTGAAGATAGGGCCAACACCGGGGAGCTGTTTTTT